This T cell receptor (beta chain) was sequenced for a study of a mutant IDH1 vaccine in newly diagnosed glioma. Study in general: The sex distribution of treated patients was 62.5% male and around 40% female, with a mean age of around 40 years. Those enrolled had earlier been treated with radiotherapy, temozolomide, or both, mostly both.

This CDR3 is 14 amino acids long. V lost 2 bases, J lost 1 base, and 10 bases lay in between. The V gene's germline CDR1 is SGHTS and CDR2 YDEGEE. Some clones are missing from TCRdb's copy, which holds only in-frame ones; the method was immunoSEQ multiplex PCR. Found here are around 45,000 clones, roughly 91% of them singletons; the top ten hold 4.5% to 6%. Time point meaning: week 35, safety follow-up. Every vaccine dose comprised 300 ug of mutant IDH1 20-mer peptide plus topical imiquimod. Note on this clone: Antigen: not known.

The input for sequencing was PBMCs, taken from a glioma patient whose treatment included an IDH1 peptide vaccine. J is TRBJ2-7 and V is TRBV5-8, with D possibly matching TRBD2 (6 bases). The sequence derives from a woman aged 40-49 years with glioma. The CDR3 region is CASSFGRGSYEQYF. As DNA, the CDR3 is TGTGCCAGCAGCTTCGGACGGGGGTCCTACGAGCAGTACTTC.